These 7 T cell receptor beta chains came from one sample sequenced in a study of blood T cells in healthy people across ages (dated by TCRdb to about 2015). Library preparation was by 5' RACE. Sequencing relied on an Illumina HiSeq 2500. A second PCR of roughly 7 to 11 cycles was performed with a sample-barcoded 5' primer and a J-beta primer mix. The public reads were quality trimmed at Q25 with fastp and then assembled into clones with MiXCR by TCRdb, keeping productive beta chains. Identical CDR3 proteins give one entry, which carries the most common genes and DNA. Present in this sample are roughly 500,000 distinct CDR3 sequences, 25% to 30% of which were seen just once. The top ten clonotypes cover around 20% of the sample. The specimen sequenced was blood. These receptors were taken from a woman between 65 and 79 years old in good health.

This clonotype occurred a few times. This rearrangement joins TRBV5-1 to TRBJ2-4; possibly TRBD1 for D (6 bases). V was cut by 6 bases and J by 0 bases, with 16 bases left in between. Per germline, CDR1 SGHRS and CDR2 YFSETQ. CDR3 length: 16 amino acids. In nucleotides, the CDR3 is TGCGCCAGCAAACCGGACAGCGCTTTAGCCAAAAACATTCAGTACTTC. It codes for CASKPDSALAKNIQYF.

The rearrangement joins TRBV20-1 to TRBJ1-1, with no clear D. Germline CDR1 DFQATT, CDR2 SNEGSKA (reference sequence). V was pared by 3 bases and J by 4 bases, with 15 bases between. This CDR3 is 14 amino acids long. The CDR3 nucleotides are TGCAGTGCTAGCGACCCCAGAGGAAGCACTGAAGCTTTCTTT. Its translation is CSASDPRGSTEAFF.

The rearrangement joins TRBV7-2 to TRBJ2-1, with 12 bases aligning to TRBD2. V shed 1 base, J shed 6 bases, and the junction held 4 bases outside the gene matches. The germline gives CDR1 SGHTA, CDR2 FQGNSA. This CDR3 has 16 amino acids. CDR3 DNA: TGTGCCAGCAGCTTAGAGCTAGCGGGAGGGAGCAATGAGCAGTTCTTC. Translated: CASSLELAGGSNEQFF.

The rearrangement uses TRBV4-2 and TRBJ1-4; unclear D gene. From germline, CDR1 is LGHNA and CDR2 YNFKEQ. The CDR3 has 17 residues. Between the trimmed V and J ends, which lost 2 bases and 0 bases, there was a span of 13 bases. CDR3 sequence: CASSQYGRATTNEKLFF. The CDR3 DNA reads as TGTGCCAGCAGCCAATATGGACGGGCGACAACTAATGAAAAACTGTTTTTT.

V gene TRBV20-1 combines with J gene TRBJ1-2; 7 nucleotides line up with TRBD1. The CDR3 covers 14 residues. The germline CDR1 and CDR2 sequences are DFQATT and SNEGSKA (reference sequence). V gave up 5 bases and J gave up 2 bases; unmatched junction bases: 8. The CDR3 coding sequence is TGCAGTGCTCTCCCGGGACAGCTAAACTATGGCTACACCTTC. The encoded protein is CSALPGQLNYGYTF.

The J gene is TRBJ2-7, the V gene TRBV20-1; D remains unclear. V lost 0 bases to trimming and J lost 4 bases, with 4 bases between them. The CDR3 has 11 residues. Germline CDR1 DFQATT, CDR2 SNEGSKA (reference sequence). The CDR3, as DNA: TGCAGTGCTAGAGATTATTACGAGCAGTACTTC. Protein sequence: CSARDYYEQYF.

This clonotype has only a few counts. V gene TRBV4-2 combines with J gene TRBJ1-5; the match to TRBD1 covers 9 bases. This CDR3 spans 16 amino acids. Unmatched junction bases numbered 10, after V lost 1 base and J lost 9 bases. Germline V gene sequence: CDR1 LGHNA, CDR2 YNFKEQ. Here the CDR3 DNA reads TGTGCCAGCAGCCAAGGGCTGGGACAGGGCGTAATGCCCCAGCATTTT. It yields the protein CASSQGLGQGVMPQHF.